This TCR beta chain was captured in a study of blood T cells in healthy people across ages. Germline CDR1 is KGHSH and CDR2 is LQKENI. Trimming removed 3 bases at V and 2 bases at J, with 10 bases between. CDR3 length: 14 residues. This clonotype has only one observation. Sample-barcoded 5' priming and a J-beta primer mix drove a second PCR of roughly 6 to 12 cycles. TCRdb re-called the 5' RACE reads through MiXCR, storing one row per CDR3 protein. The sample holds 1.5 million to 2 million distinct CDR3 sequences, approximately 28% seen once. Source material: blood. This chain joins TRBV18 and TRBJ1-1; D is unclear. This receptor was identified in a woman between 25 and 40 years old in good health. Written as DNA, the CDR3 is TGTGCCAGCTCACCGAGTGCAGTAAACACTGAAGCTTTCTTT. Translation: CASSPSAVNTEAFF.